The next 29 T cell receptor beta chains were all read from a single sample in a study of T cell responses to AZD1222 COVID-19 vaccine. Produced via immunoSEQ multiplex PCR; TCRdb's table is partial and in-frame only. This table holds roughly 170,000 clones, about 90% found once. The material was peripheral blood, obtained on day 0 of AZD1222 vaccination. Receptors were obtained from an adult in good health.

This clone has a handful of counts. This sequence joins TRBV7-3 and TRBJ2-7; 7 bases match TRBD2. There are 14 residues in the CDR3. CDR1 and CDR2 from the germline V gene are SGHTA and FQGTGA. J gave up 1 base and V 5 bases, and 5 bases lay outside the gene matches. CDR3 in amino acids: CASSTASGSYEQYF. The CDR3 DNA follows: TGTGCCAGCAGCACCGCTAGCGGATCCTACGAGCAGTACTTC.

J is TRBJ2-5 and V is TRBV15, with D perhaps TRBD1 (5 bases). Per the germline V gene, CDR1 is LNHNV and CDR2 is YYDKDF (reference sequence). The CDR3 length is 14 residues. V was cut by 1 base and J by 3 bases, with 9 bases left in between. The CDR3 sequence is CATSRGGQKETQYF. The CDR3 nucleotides are TGTGCCACCAGCAGAGGAGGACAAAAAGAGACCCAGTACTTC.

V gene TRBV28 combines with J gene TRBJ1-1, with D unclear. Germline CDR1 MDHEN, CDR2 SYDVKM. Between the trimmed V and J ends, which lost 5 bases and 6 bases, there was a span of 7 bases. CDR3 length equals 11 residues. In DNA, the CDR3 is TGTGCCAGCAGTCTCGTATCTGAAGCTTTCTTT. The encoded protein is CASSLVSEAFF.

V is TRBV9 and J is TRBJ1-6; weak D call: TRBD1 (5 bases). Trimming pared 4 bases from V and 7 bases from J, leaving 12 bases between. Germline V gives CDR1 SGDLS, CDR2 YYNGEE. This CDR3 has 14 residues. CDR3 nucleotides: TGTGCCAGCAGCTCCCCCGGGGCGAATTCACCCCTCCACTTT. Encoded protein: CASSSPGANSPLHF.

This clone was seen more than once but under ten times. The chain couples TRBV7-8 to TRBJ2-3, with 15 bases that match TRBD2. This CDR3 is built from 15 residues. Looked up from germline, CDR1 is SGHVS and CDR2 is FQNEAQ. V lost 7 bases and J lost 8; bases outside the gene matches: 7. CDR3 in DNA: TGTGCCAGCACCACCGCGGGACTAGCGGGGGGTACGCAGTATTTT. Protein: CASTTAGLAGGTQYF.

The V call is TRBV9, the J call TRBJ1-1, with D perhaps TRBD1 (5 bases). Germline-derived CDR1 and CDR2 are SGDLS and YYNGEE. V shed 3 bases and J shed 1 base, with 7 bases lying between them. This CDR3 is built from 13 residues. The CDR3 is CASSGGRNTEAFF. The CDR3 DNA reads TGTGCCAGCAGCGGGGGCAGGAACACTGAAGCTTTCTTT.

V and J are TRBV5-4 and TRBJ2-7, with D possibly TRBD2 on 6 matching bases. CDR3 length: 15 amino acids. The germline gives CDR1 SGHNT, CDR2 YYREEE (reference sequence). The V and J ends lost 0 bases and 1 base respectively, with 11 bases between them. The CDR3 nucleotides are TGTGCCAGCAGCTTGGGGCGGGGAGTTTCCTACGAGCAGTACTTC. Its protein product is CASSLGRGVSYEQYF.

This rearrangement joins TRBV7-9 to TRBJ2-7; D is uncertain. Germline assignment: CDR1 SEHNR and CDR2 FQNEAQ (reference sequence). The CDR3 extends over 12 amino acids. V shed 4 bases and J shed 3 bases, with 7 bases lying between them. CDR3 sequence (DNA): TGTGCCAGCAGCTCTTTAAACTACGAGCAGTACTTC. Encoded protein: CASSSLNYEQYF.

The V and J genes are TRBV10-3 and TRBJ2-7; the match to TRBD1 covers 7 bases. Per the germline V gene, CDR1 is ENHRY and CDR2 is SYGVKD. This CDR3 is 14 amino acids long. V shed 6 bases, J shed 2 bases, and the junction held 7 bases outside the gene matches. CDR3 nucleotides: TGTGCCATCAGCCTAACACAGGGGACCTACGAGCAGTACTTC. Protein: CAISLTQGTYEQYF.

The chain recombines TRBV7-2 with TRBJ2-1, with 7 bases aligning to TRBD2. The CDR3 covers 16 residues. J gave up 1 base and V 1 base, and 4 bases lay outside the gene matches. The germline V gene has CDR1 SGHTA and CDR2 FQGNSA. The CDR3 DNA reads TGTGCCAGCAGCTTAGTGCGCGGGAGTTCCTACAATGAGCAGTTCTTC. The encoded protein is CASSLVRGSSYNEQFF.

The rearrangement joins TRBV13 to TRBJ2-3; D is unclear. Germline values: CDR1 PRHDT, CDR2 FYEKMQ (reference sequence). The V and J ends lost 1 base and 1 base respectively, with 9 bases between them. CDR3 size: 15 residues. CDR3 residues: CASSLVKAGTDTQYF. CDR3 in DNA: TGTGCCAGCAGCTTAGTAAAGGCAGGCACAGATACGCAGTATTTT.

Here the CDR3 DNA reads TGTGCCAGTAGTATCCTCGGGTCACCCCTCCACTTT. This translates into CASSILGSPLHF. The chain uses TRBV19 and TRBJ1-6; D not resolved. Deletions cut 3 bases from V and 10 bases from J, with 7 bases between. CDR1 LNHDA and CDR2 SQIVND come from the germline V gene (reference sequence). The CDR3 is 12 residues long.

This clone has a handful of counts. This chain connects TRBV14 to TRBJ2-1; TRBD2 matches 10 bases. CDR1 is SGHDN, CDR2 FVKESK, per germline. The CDR3 is made up of 15 amino acids. Germline trimming cut 4 bases from V and 3 bases from J; bases unmatched to any gene: 3. In nucleotides, the CDR3 is TGTGCCAGCAGCCCGGGACTAGCGCACTACAATGAGCAGTTCTTC. As protein: CASSPGLAHYNEQFF.

This clone was counted a few times. This chain connects TRBV5-8 to TRBJ1-5; D perhaps matches TRBD1 (5 bases). Germline V gives CDR1 SGHTS, CDR2 YDEGEE. V shed 1 base and J shed 3 bases, with 8 bases lying between them. The CDR3 totals 14 residues. In nucleotides, the CDR3 is TGTGCCAGCAGCTTGCGGGGGTACAATCAGCCCCAGCATTTT. Translating it yields CASSLRGYNQPQHF.

This chain links TRBV5-6 with TRBJ2-7, with 8 bases identical to TRBD1. Germline V gene sequence: CDR1 SGHDT, CDR2 YYEEEE. The CDR3 runs 14 residues. J was trimmed by 5 bases and V by 5 bases; bases with no gene match: 9. The CDR3 DNA reads TGTGCCAGCAGATTGACCGGGACAGGCAACGAGCAGTACTTC. It is translated as CASRLTGTGNEQYF.

The chain joins TRBV7-3 to TRBJ2-3; 11 bases agree with TRBD2. The germline V gene encodes CDR1 SGHTA and CDR2 FQGTGA. CDR3 size: 15 residues. Losses at the gene ends were 5 bases for V and 2 bases for J; bases not matched to a gene: 3. CDR3 sequence (DNA): TGTGCCAGCAGCCCGGGACTAGCGGACACAGATACGCAGTATTTT. Translation gives CASSPGLADTDTQYF.

This sequence joins TRBV18 and TRBJ2-5; 9 bases match TRBD2. Germline CDR1 KGHSH, CDR2 LQKENI. The CDR3 has 15 amino acids. V shed 5 bases and J 4 bases; nucleotides not matched to a gene: 8. In DNA form, the CDR3 reads TGTGCCAGCTCAACGGCAAGCGGGAGGCCAGAGACCCAGTACTTC. Protein: CASSTASGRPETQYF.

The CDR3 DNA sequence: TGTGCCAGCAGCCAACTCGACAGGGGTAAATCTGAAGCTTTCTTT. Residues: CASSQLDRGKSEAFF. The gene calls are TRBV14 and TRBJ1-1, with 8 bases that match TRBD1. Germline trimming cut 2 bases from V and 6 bases from J; bases unmatched to any gene: 8. The CDR3 consists of 15 residues. Germline CDR1 is SGHDN and CDR2 is FVKESK.

This clone was detected once. V and J are TRBV18 and TRBJ2-7, with TRBD1 as a possible D gene (6 bases). Trimming left V 1 base short and J 3 bases short, with 10 bases between. The V gene's germline CDR1 is KGHSH and CDR2 LQKENI. The length of the CDR3 is 14 residues. The CDR3 DNA reads TGTGCCAGCTCACCACGAGGGGGTGACTACGAGCAGTACTTC. It is translated as CASSPRGGDYEQYF.

CDR3 coding DNA: TGTGCCAGCAAGGGGGATGGGGATTCACCCCTCCACTTT. Amino acids: CASKGDGDSPLHF. V gene TRBV28 combines with J gene TRBJ1-6, with D possibly being TRBD1 (6 bases). This CDR3 contains 13 residues. From germline, CDR1 is MDHEN and CDR2 SYDVKM. V was cut by 7 bases and J by 8 bases, with 12 bases left in between.

J is TRBJ2-1 and V is TRBV3-1 (or the pseudogene TRBV3-2), with TRBD2 matching 7 bases. The germline V gene has CDR1 LGHDT and CDR2 YNNKEL (reference sequence). This CDR3 region has 17 residues. V trimming: 4 bases; J trimming: 2 bases; junction bases outside the gene matches: 11. CDR3: CASSPQAASGPYNEQFF. CDR3 DNA sequence: TGTGCCAGCAGCCCCCAGGCGGCTAGCGGTCCCTACAATGAGCAGTTCTTC.

This chain connects TRBV5-1 to TRBJ1-1; 9 nucleotides align to TRBD1. The junction had 5 bases not matched to a gene; V was cut back by 2 bases and J by 6 bases. The CDR3 totals 14 residues. Germline V gene lookup returns CDR1 SGHRS and CDR2 YFSETQ. The CDR3 region is CASSFGTGSAEAFF. In DNA form, the CDR3 reads TGCGCCAGCAGCTTTGGGACAGGGTCCGCTGAAGCTTTCTTT.

This sequence joins TRBV6-5 and TRBJ2-7; 11 bases are a match to TRBD2. Trimming cost V 7 bases and J 4 bases; bases outside gene matches: 9. Germline CDR1 MNHEY, CDR2 SVGAGI. The CDR3 length is 15 residues. In DNA form, the CDR3 reads TGTGCCAGCACTTGGATAGCGGGAGGGCCGTACGAGCAGTACTTC. It specifies CASTWIAGGPYEQYF.

The chain has TRBV4-1 and TRBJ2-2; TRBD2 aligns across 11 bases. The J segment lost 7 bases and the V segment lost 3 bases, leaving 7 bases of the junction unmatched. From germline, CDR1 is MGHRA and CDR2 YSYEKL. CDR3 length: 16 amino acids. The CDR3 spells CASSHESGLADGELFF. The CDR3 DNA reads as TGCGCCAGCAGCCATGAATCGGGACTAGCGGACGGGGAGCTGTTTTTT.

Only one count was recorded for this clone. This chain links TRBV27 with TRBJ1-2, with D unresolved. The germline V gene encodes CDR1 MNHEY and CDR2 SMNVEV (reference sequence). V shed 0 bases and J shed 6 bases, with 2 bases lying between them. The CDR3 is made up of 11 amino acids. The CDR3 sequence is CASSLSHGYTF. The CDR3 DNA is TGTGCCAGCAGTTTATCCCATGGCTACACCTTC.

The V gene is TRBV5-6, the J gene TRBJ1-6; TRBD1 is a possible D gene (6 bases). The germline V gene encodes CDR1 SGHDT and CDR2 YYEEEE. V lost 7 bases and J 5 bases, leaving 16 bases between the germline ends. The CDR3 is made up of 15 amino acids. The CDR3 sequence: CASDRRGADNSPLHF. The CDR3 DNA sequence: TGTGCCAGCGACCGGCGGGGGGCGGATAATTCACCCCTCCACTTT.

J is TRBJ1-5 and V is TRBV6-1; TRBD1 matches 12 bases. The CDR3 extends over 15 amino acids. Germline loops: CDR1 MNHNS, CDR2 SASEGT. The V gene end was trimmed by 5 bases and the J gene end by 7 bases; junction bases not matched to a gene: 6. DNA of the CDR3: TGTGCCAGCAGTACCGGGACAGGGGGCCGACAGCCCCAGCATTTT. Encoded protein: CASSTGTGGRQPQHF.

This rearrangement joins TRBV30 to TRBJ2-5; the D gene is possibly TRBD2 (5 bases). The CDR3 is made up of 16 amino acids. Trimming stripped 0 bases from V and 5 bases from J, with 19 bases between. CDR1 and CDR2 from the germline V gene are GTSNPN and SVGIG (reference sequence). CDR3 coding DNA: TGTGCCTGGAGTGTAAGTCAGGTCGAGGGTCGGGAGACCCAGTACTTC. Protein sequence: CAWSVSQVEGRETQYF.

The rearrangement uses TRBV29-1 and TRBJ1-2; weak D call: TRBD1 (6 bases). V lost 0 bases and J 2 bases, leaving 13 bases between the germline ends. The CDR3 sequence is 15 residues long. Germline CDR1 reads SQVTM; CDR2 reads ANQGSEA. For the CDR3, the DNA is TGCAGCGTTGAAGATATCCAAGGGGGGAACTATGGCTACACCTTC. Its translation: CSVEDIQGGNYGYTF.